The 24 T cell receptor beta chains below come from one sample, sequenced in a study of cytomegalovirus exposure and HLA in healthy donors. Use of 60 Vbeta and 13 Jbeta primers characterized the PCR. TCRdb's table, derived via immunoSEQ multiplex PCR, lists solely in-frame clones and lacks some. The table shows roughly 99,000 clones, with about 74% occurring only once. The sample taken for sequencing was PBMCs. The receptors were sampled from a man between 60 and 75 years old in good health and CMV-seropositive.

This sequence joins TRBV5-4 and TRBJ2-3, with 8 bases lining up with TRBD2. In germline, CDR1 is SGHNT, CDR2 YYREEE (reference sequence). With V trimmed by 5 bases and J by 3 bases, 11 bases remained unmatched. The CDR3 totals 16 residues. The CDR3: CASRIAGRRETDTQYF. The CDR3 bases are TGTGCCAGCAGAATAGCGGGGAGGAGGGAAACAGATACGCAGTATTTT.

The rearrangement uses TRBV27 and TRBJ2-5; 11 positions agree with TRBD2. CDR3 length: 15 residues. Germline V gene lookup returns CDR1 MNHEY and CDR2 SMNVEV (reference sequence). The V gene end was trimmed by 7 bases and the J gene end by 5 bases; junction bases not matched to a gene: 9. In DNA form, the CDR3 reads TGTGCCAGCACTCTGCTAGCGGGGGGCCGGGAGACCCAGTACTTC. This encodes CASTLLAGGRETQYF.

The chain is built from TRBV19 and TRBJ1-2; D is ambiguous. Per germline, CDR1 LNHDA and CDR2 SQIVND (reference sequence). CDR3 length equals 15 residues. Trimming stripped 6 bases from V and 4 bases from J, with 18 bases between. The CDR3 is CASRNSGPGGYGYTF. The DNA for the CDR3 is TGTGCCAGTAGAAATTCTGGGCCGGGAGGCTATGGCTACACCTTC.

As to this clone: At the DNA level, this CDR3 is encoded by other sequences in the same sample as well. V usage is TRBV14 and J usage is TRBJ1-2; D not certain. This CDR3 contains 15 residues. Germline V gene data show CDR1 as SGHDN and CDR2 as FVKESK. Trimming pared 4 bases from V and 6 bases from J, leaving 18 bases between. As DNA, the CDR3 is TGTGCCAGCAGCCCCCGACTCTTACCCGGCAATGGCTACACCTTC. This translates into CASSPRLLPGNGYTF.

This clone was recorded only once. The chain employs TRBV5-1 and TRBJ2-7; maybe TRBD1 (6 bases). The V gene's germline CDR1 is SGHRS and CDR2 YFSETQ. This CDR3 contains 17 residues. Trimming took 2 bases from V and 2 from J, leaving 20 bases between them. CDR3 residues: CASSLQTGLQPTYEQYF. CDR3 sequence (DNA): TGCGCCAGCAGCTTACAGACAGGTCTCCAACCCACCTACGAGCAGTACTTC.

V gene TRBV7-2 combines with J gene TRBJ2-3; no firm D call. Trimming stripped 3 bases from V and 0 bases from J, with 10 bases between. Per germline, CDR1 SGHTA and CDR2 FQGNSA. This CDR3 is 15 amino acids long. In DNA, the CDR3 is TGTGCCAGCAGCTTCAGTTTCTCGAGCACAGATACGCAGTATTTT. Residues: CASSFSFSSTDTQYF.

This clone was counted only a few times. This chain links TRBV28 with TRBJ2-3; 10 bases agree with TRBD2. CDR3 size: 14 residues. Germline CDR1 MDHEN, CDR2 SYDVKM. V lost 5 bases to trimming and J lost 5 bases; unmatched junction nucleotides: 4. DNA of the CDR3: TGTGCCAGCAGTCTACTAGCGGGACAAGATACGCAGTATTTT. Residues: CASSLLAGQDTQYF.

The V and J genes are TRBV6-5 and TRBJ2-7; possibly TRBD2 for D (6 bases). The germline V gene encodes CDR1 MNHEY and CDR2 SVGAGI. The CDR3 length is 15 residues. Trimming cost V 2 bases and J 2 bases, with 13 bases left between them. For the CDR3, the DNA is TGTGCCAGCAGTTACGCGGAGGGACCGACCTACGAGCAGTACTTC. Its translation is CASSYAEGPTYEQYF.

The rearrangement links TRBV6-1 to TRBJ1-1; D may be TRBD1 (5 bases). There are 15 residues in the CDR3. The germline V gene encodes CDR1 MNHNS and CDR2 SASEGT. The V end lost 7 bases, the J end lost 6 bases, and 21 bases lay between the germline ends. CDR3 nucleotides: TGTGCCAGCAACTCCAGACAGAGTAATTGGGCTGAAGCTTTCTTT. Protein product: CASNSRQSNWAEAFF.

The V and J genes are TRBV28 and TRBJ1-3, with a possible D match to TRBD1 (6 bases). Trimming took off 10 bases at V and 2 bases at J, with 12 bases between the two ends. Germline lookup yields CDR1 MDHEN and CDR2 SYDVKM. CDR3 length: 13 amino acids. CDR3 DNA sequence: TGTGCCACCTCTCGGACAGCTGGAAACACCATATATTTT. Translated: CATSRTAGNTIYF.

The chain employs TRBV9 and TRBJ2-1; 8 bases line up with TRBD2. The germline V gene has CDR1 SGDLS and CDR2 YYNGEE. V was clipped by 2 bases and J by 5 bases; unmatched bases: 12. CDR3 length equals 17 residues. This CDR3 reads CASSVGLGSGGDNEQFF. The CDR3, as DNA: TGTGCCAGCAGCGTGGGCCTGGGGAGCGGGGGAGACAATGAGCAGTTCTTC.

The chain uses TRBV28 and TRBJ2-7, with D perhaps TRBD2 (5 bases). Deletions cut 6 bases from V and 1 base from J, with 10 bases between. This CDR3 is built from 13 residues. CDR1 and CDR2 from the germline V gene are MDHEN and SYDVKM. The CDR3 DNA is TGTGCCAGCAGGCGGGCTTCGTCCTACGAGCAGTACTTC. Its translation: CASRRASSYEQYF.

The chain combines TRBV30 with TRBJ2-7; D ambiguous. Germline lookup yields CDR1 GTSNPN and CDR2 SVGIG (reference sequence). The V and J ends lost 0 bases and 3 bases respectively, with 6 bases between them. The CDR3 totals 12 residues. The DNA for the CDR3 is TGTGCCTGGAGTGTAACAGACTACGAGCAGTACTTC. This translates into CAWSVTDYEQYF.

This chain links TRBV12-5 with TRBJ1-2; D is ambiguous. CDR3 length equals 18 residues. Trimming pared 7 bases from V and 2 bases from J, leaving 26 bases between. The germline V gene encodes CDR1 LGHNT and CDR2 FRNRAP. CDR3 DNA sequence: TGTGCTAGTGTTATAATGGCATCTGGCTGGTCCTCAAACTATGGCTACACCTTC. It specifies CASVIMASGWSSNYGYTF.

The chain is built from TRBV5-6 and TRBJ2-7, with 12 nucleotides matching TRBD1. Trimming took 4 bases from V and 3 from J; bases not matched to a gene: 5. The CDR3 loop spans 15 amino acids. CDR1 is SGHDT, CDR2 YYEEEE, per germline. This CDR3 reads CASSPRDRGHYEQYF. The CDR3 bases are TGTGCCAGCAGCCCCCGGGACAGGGGGCACTACGAGCAGTACTTC.

The chain links TRBV6-1 to TRBJ2-1; D not resolved. This CDR3 comprises 16 residues. The V and J ends lost 4 bases and 0 bases respectively, with 13 bases between them. Germline lookup yields CDR1 MNHNS and CDR2 SASEGT. CDR3 bases: TGTGCCAGCAGTGCTATCTTTGCAGGCTCCTACAATGAGCAGTTCTTC. It is translated as CASSAIFAGSYNEQFF.

The V gene is TRBV6-4, the J gene TRBJ2-3; 10 bases line up with TRBD2. CDR1 and CDR2 from the germline V gene are MRHNA and SNTAGT. The CDR3 contains 16 residues. J gave up 4 bases and V 2 bases, and 6 bases lay outside the gene matches. Here the CDR3 DNA reads TGTGCCAGCAGTGACGGAGCTAGCGGGGGTGCAGATACGCAGTATTTT. The encoded protein is CASSDGASGGADTQYF.

The rearrangement joins TRBV19 to TRBJ2-7; D perhaps matches TRBD1 (6 bases). This CDR3 is 14 amino acids long. V dropped 4 bases and J dropped 1 base, with 11 bases sitting between them. Germline lookup yields CDR1 LNHDA and CDR2 SQIVND (reference sequence). CDR3 sequence: CASSTNRVSYEQYF. CDR3 bases: TGTGCCAGTAGTACAAACAGGGTGTCCTACGAGCAGTACTTC. Filled out from reference TRBV19 and TRBJ2-7, the complete variable domain reads DGGITQSPKYLFRKEGQNVTLSCEQNLNHDAMYWYRQDPGQGLRLIYYSQIVNDFQKGDIAEGYSVSREKKESFPLTVTSAQKNPTAFYLCASSTNRVSYEQYFGPGTRLTVT.

J is TRBJ2-7 and V is TRBV30; tentative D call: TRBD2 (5 bases). This CDR3 contains 15 residues. Trimming stripped 3 bases from V and 1 base from J, with 16 bases between. From germline, CDR1 is GTSNPN and CDR2 SVGIG (reference sequence). The DNA of the CDR3 is TGTGCCTGGAGAAGGACTTTTTTGGGGTCCTACGAGCAGTACTTC. Translated, it gives CAWRRTFLGSYEQYF.

This sequence joins TRBV18 and TRBJ1-5; D is uncertain. The germline V and J ends were trimmed by 9 bases and 8 bases, with 17 bases remaining between them. CDR1 is KGHSH, CDR2 LQKENI, per germline. The CDR3 extends over 13 amino acids. The CDR3 protein is CASSPKSVEPQHF. As DNA, the CDR3 is TGTGCCAGTTCGCCTAAAAGTGTAGAGCCCCAGCATTTT.

The rearrangement uses TRBV30 and TRBJ1-6; 7 bases fit TRBD1. With V trimmed by 2 bases and J by 8 bases, 6 bases remained unmatched. CDR1 and CDR2 from the germline V gene are GTSNPN and SVGIG (reference sequence). This CDR3 is 14 amino acids long. Written as DNA, the CDR3 is TGTGCCTGGAGTTCCAGGGGGTCTGATTCACCCCTCCACTTT. It encodes CAWSSRGSDSPLHF.

This rearrangement joins TRBV13 to TRBJ2-7, with 9 bases fitting TRBD2. The CDR3 has 16 residues. J gave up 4 bases and V 3 bases, and 10 bases lay outside the gene matches. Germline lookup yields CDR1 PRHDT and CDR2 FYEKMQ (reference sequence). In DNA form, the CDR3 reads TGTGCCAGCAGCTTTGGGTCTAGCGGGGCGTTATACGAGCAGTACTTC. Its translation is CASSFGSSGALYEQYF.

The J gene is TRBJ2-3, the V gene TRBV27; D is undetermined. This CDR3 is 12 amino acids long. The germline V and J ends were trimmed by 5 bases and 0 bases, with 3 bases remaining between them. Germline CDR1 and CDR2: MNHEY and SMNVEV (reference sequence). The CDR3: CASSPSTDTQYF. CDR3 sequence (DNA): TGTGCCAGCAGTCCGAGCACAGATACGCAGTATTTT.

The CDR3 nucleotides read TGTGCCAGCAGTTACGGCGGACTTGGGGGCTACACCTTC. It specifies CASSYGGLGGYTF. The chain carries TRBV6-5 and TRBJ1-2; no firm D call. Germline V CDR1 and CDR2: MNHEY, SVGAGI. V was cut by 2 bases and J by 8 bases, with 12 bases left in between. The CDR3 is made up of 13 amino acids.